One and the same sample provided the 3 T cell receptor beta chains below, sequenced in a study of T-cell reconstitution after alpha-beta-depleted transplantation in children (dated by TCRdb to the mid-2010s). Library construction relied on PCR. Instrument used: Illumina HiSeq 2500. TCR library preparation used molecular barcoding, with unique molecular identifiers applied to normalize quantification of the TCRbeta repertoire. TCRdb reprocessing: public reads trimmed at Q25 with fastp, clones called with MiXCR, in-frame beta chains kept. Entries that share a CDR3 protein sequence are merged under the most common genes and DNA. Across this sample there are about 490,000 distinct CDR3 sequences, with 8% to 11% seen only once. The top ten clones comprise 2% of the sample. Sample treatment or condition, as interpreted from the label and publication: allogeneic hematopoietic cell transplantation with graft depleted of TCRalphabeta T cells and CD19 B cells.

The sequencing here drew on PBMCs, taken before TCRalphabeta/CD19-depleted stem cell transplant. These receptors originate from a child aged 2 to 10 with inherited bone marrow failure, due to receive a stem cell transplant.

This clonotype was observed at least ten times. This rearrangement joins TRBV12-3 or TRBV12-4 to TRBJ2-3; D is ambiguous. The V gene lost 8 bases and the J gene lost 6 bases, with 12 bases spanning the gap. This CDR3 has 12 residues. The CDR3 bases are TGTGCCAGCCGACTGAATGGGGATACGCAGTATTTT. Residues: CASRLNGDTQYF.

This clonotype was counted ten times or more. The chain links TRBV7-9 to TRBJ2-2, with a weak D call TRBD1 (6 bases). Germline values: CDR1 SEHNR, CDR2 FQNEAQ (reference sequence). The V gene lost 5 bases and the J gene lost 4 bases, with 17 bases spanning the gap. CDR3 length: 16 amino acids. CDR3 coding DNA: TGTGCCAGCAGCCGAATTACAGGGTTGGGCACCGGGGAGCTGTTTTTT. This sequence encodes CASSRITGLGTGELFF.

A remark on this clonotype: A read error may be the cause here, since a much bigger clone is one base away. The genes are TRBV29-1 and TRBJ2-7; TRBD1 matches 12 bases. Per the germline V gene, CDR1 is SQVTM and CDR2 is ANQGSEA. The CDR3 has 19 amino acids. V lost 0 bases, J lost 8 bases, and 20 bases stayed unmatched. CDR3 amino acids: CSVEDPAGQGAFRPYQQYF. The DNA for the CDR3 is TGCAGCGTTGAAGATCCGGCGGGACAGGGGGCCTTTCGACCTTACCAGCAGTACTTC.